One and the same sample provided the 26 T cell receptor beta chains below, sequenced in a study of post-analysis software for immune sequencing data. Regarding the study as a whole: TRBV5-6, TRBV5-1 and TRBV20-1 belonged to a set of about five TRBV segments that were more frequent in patients than controls.

Presence of unique molecular identifiers characterized the TCR beta cDNA libraries. TCRdb re-called the PCR reads with MiXCR, one entry per CDR3 protein. Among hundreds of thousands of distinct CDR3 sequences, over 45% were seen once, and the ten largest hold over 9%. The antigens these receptors bind are not known. What was sequenced was blood. The receptors here all came from a girl aged 2-10 years with multiple sclerosis.

The chain uses TRBV4-2 and TRBJ1-6; 9 bases line up with TRBD1. Trimming removed 0 bases from V and 10 bases from J; junction bases left unmatched: 7. The CDR3 consists of 16 residues. CDR1 and CDR2 (germline): LGHNA, YNFKEQ. In nucleotides, the CDR3 is TGTGCCAGCAGCCAAGAAGGCCAGGGACAGGGCTCACCCCTCCACTTT. Translation: CASSQEGQGQGSPLHF.

This clonotype showed up just a few times. The chain uses TRBV10-1 and TRBJ1-2, with D maybe TRBD1 (5 bases). In germline, CDR1 is WNHNN, CDR2 SYGVQD (reference sequence). V was cut by 4 bases and J by 4 bases, with 16 bases left in between. The CDR3 is 15 residues long. The CDR3 loop is CASSATDGGIYGYTF. The CDR3 coding sequence is TGCGCCAGCAGTGCTACCGATGGGGGAATCTATGGCTACACCTTC.

This sequence joins TRBV5-1 and TRBJ2-1; tentatively, D is TRBD1 (6 bases). With 3 bases removed from V and 3 bases from J, the gap between germline ends came to 10 bases. This CDR3 spans 14 amino acids. CDR1 is SGHRS, CDR2 YFSETQ, per germline. CDR3 in DNA: TGCGCCAGCAGCTCGGGGACAATCTACAATGAGCAGTTCTTC. Translated: CASSSGTIYNEQFF.

This clonotype has more than one count but fewer than ten. This chain joins TRBV5-1 and TRBJ2-1; D possibly corresponds to TRBD2 (5 bases). V shed 3 bases and J shed 11 bases, with 12 bases lying between them. Germline V gene data show CDR1 as SGHRS and CDR2 as YFSETQ. The CDR3 has 12 amino acids. The chain's CDR3 is CASSWTRGQQFF. The CDR3 DNA follows: TGCGCCAGCAGCTGGACCCGCGGGCAGCAGTTCTTC. Full variable domain (remainder filled in from reference TRBV5-1 and TRBJ2-1): KAGVTQTPRYLIKTRGQQVTLSCSPISGHRSVSWYQQTPGQGLQFLFEYFSETQRNKGNFPGRFSGRQFSNSRSEMNVSTLELGDSALYLCASSWTRGQQFFGPGTRLTVL.

This sequence joins TRBV12-3 or TRBV12-4 and TRBJ2-5; D remains ambiguous. The tail of the sequence fits TRBJ2-7 better, so the J call may be wrong. The CDR3 runs to 12 residues. CDR3 amino acids: CASSRIPHEQYF. CDR3 coding DNA: TGTGCCAGCAGTCGGATCCCCCACGAGCAGTACTTC.

This rearrangement joins TRBV15 to TRBJ2-7, with a tentative D call TRBD2 (6 bases). The CDR3 runs 14 residues. Trimming shortened V by 11 bases and J by 0 bases, and 17 bases separated the two germline ends. CDR1 LNHNV and CDR2 YYDKDF come from the germline V gene (reference sequence). The CDR3 spells CASGSGRSSYEQYF. The DNA for the CDR3 is TGTGCCTCGGGGTCGGGGAGGAGCTCCTACGAGCAGTACTTC.

The count of this clonotype is one. The V call is TRBV12-3 or TRBV12-4, the J call TRBJ2-1; a possible D gene is TRBD1 (5 bases). This CDR3 contains 14 residues. V was cut by 7 bases and J by 5 bases, with 15 bases left in between. CDR3 protein: CASIARVGNNEQFF. DNA for the CDR3: TGTGCCAGCATAGCCAGGGTAGGCAACAATGAGCAGTTCTTC.

J is TRBJ1-5 and V is TRBV7-2; possible D gene TRBD1, 5 bases. The CDR3 covers 15 residues. The germline V and J ends were trimmed by 1 base and 3 bases, with 10 bases remaining between them. Looked up from germline, CDR1 is SGHTA and CDR2 is FQGNSA. In nucleotides, the CDR3 is TGTGCCAGCAGCTTAGGGGGCAACGTCAATCAGCCCCAGCATTTT. Residues: CASSLGGNVNQPQHF. Using reference TRBV7-2 and TRBJ1-5 for the parts outside the CDR3, the full variable domain is GAGVSQSPSNKVTEKGKDVELRCDPISGHTALYWYRQSLGQGLEFLIYFQGNSAPDKSGLPSDRFSAERTGGSVSTLTIQRTQQEDSAVYLCASSLGGNVNQPQHFGDGTRLSIL.

The sample holds one count of this clonotype. This chain joins TRBV12-3 or TRBV12-4 and TRBJ2-3, with D tentatively TRBD1 (6 bases). Trimming took 6 bases from V and 4 from J, leaving 14 bases between them. The CDR3 sequence is 14 residues long. CDR3 sequence (DNA): TGTGCCAGCAGATCTCAGGGGTGGGCAGATACGCAGTATTTT. Translated: CASRSQGWADTQYF.

The rearrangement links TRBV6-4 to TRBJ1-2; D remains ambiguous. The germline V gene has CDR1 MRHNA and CDR2 SNTAGT. V was shortened by 2 bases and J by 4 bases, with 8 bases between the two germline ends. The CDR3 consists of 13 residues. The CDR3 sequence is CASSDVNGYGYTF. CDR3 DNA: TGTGCCAGCAGTGACGTGAACGGCTATGGCTACACCTTC.

The chain joins TRBV20-1 to TRBJ1-2; D is uncertain. The CDR3 sequence is 13 residues long. With 0 bases removed from V and 5 bases from J, the gap between germline ends came to 10 bases. CDR1 is DFQATT, CDR2 SNEGSKA, per germline (reference sequence). The CDR3 region is CSARDLLQYGYTF. The CDR3 DNA sequence: TGCAGTGCTAGAGATCTCCTCCAATATGGCTACACCTTC.

This chain uses TRBV9 with TRBJ2-1; D is perhaps TRBD1 (5 bases). CDR3 length: 14 residues. Germline-derived CDR1 and CDR2 are SGDLS and YYNGEE. The V gene lost 3 bases and the J gene lost 8 bases, with 15 bases spanning the gap. The CDR3 DNA reads TGTGCCAGCAGCGCCCCCCCCAGGGTACATGAGCAGTTCTTC. Residues: CASSAPPRVHEQFF.

In its sample, this clonotype was seen many times. This rearrangement joins TRBV27 to TRBJ1-2; D is uncertain. Trimming took off 3 bases at V and 2 bases at J, with 7 bases between the two ends. This CDR3 contains 13 residues. Germline CDR1 MNHEY, CDR2 SMNVEV (reference sequence). The CDR3 coding sequence is TGTGCCAGCAGTTTCGAAGGGAACTATGGCTACACCTTC. It specifies CASSFEGNYGYTF.

This clonotype was seen once. The germline gene is not matched at one end of the junction; a read error may be the cause. V is TRBV6-1 and J is TRBJ1-4, with 9 bases fitting TRBD1. The CDR3 contains 14 residues. Germline assignment: CDR1 MNHNS and CDR2 SASEGT. This chain's CDR3 is CASSEGQGTGKLFF. CDR3 sequence (DNA): TGTGCCAGCAGCGAAGGACAGGGGACGGGGAAACTGTTTTTT.

This chain links TRBV20-1 with TRBJ2-1, with no clear D. This CDR3 contains 11 residues. The V and J ends lost 3 bases and 7 bases respectively, with 7 bases between them. CDR1 is DFQATT and CDR2 is SNEGSKA in the germline V gene (reference sequence). In DNA form, the CDR3 reads TGCAGTGCTAGGGGGTCTAATGAGCAGTTCTTC. Translation: CSARGSNEQFF.

The chain uses TRBV2 and TRBJ2-4; D perhaps matches TRBD1 (6 bases). The J call may be incorrect, as the DNA end agrees better with TRBJ2-7. The CDR3 extends over 15 amino acids. Looked up from germline, CDR1 is SNHLY and CDR2 is FYNNEI. CDR3 DNA sequence: TGTGCCAGCAGTGAAGCGCTTCAGGGGCCAAACGAGCAGTACTTC. This translates into CASSEALQGPNEQYF.

In DNA, the CDR3 is TGTGCCACAGGGGTCGGGGTAGCAGATACGCAGTATTTT. Its protein product is CATGVGVADTQYF. The J gene is TRBJ2-3, the V gene TRBV12-3 or TRBV12-4; maybe TRBD1 (6 bases). This CDR3 contains 13 residues. The V and J ends lost 10 bases and 4 bases respectively, with 15 bases between them.

The chain carries TRBV3-1 and TRBJ2-3; maybe TRBD2 (5 bases). V was cut by 0 bases and J by 0 bases, with 10 bases left in between. Germline V gene lookup returns CDR1 LGHDT and CDR2 YNNKEL (reference sequence). The CDR3 extends over 16 amino acids. CDR3 amino acids: CASSQDPGGSTDTQYF. CDR3 nucleotides: TGTGCCAGCAGCCAAGATCCGGGCGGGAGCACAGATACGCAGTATTTT.

This clonotype showed up just once. The chain joins TRBV20-1 to TRBJ2-1; D is ambiguous. This CDR3 has 16 residues. Germline loops: CDR1 DFQATT, CDR2 SNEGSKA (reference sequence). Trimming cost V 0 bases and J 4 bases, with 16 bases left between them. CDR3 sequence reads: CSARDLSAVGYNEQFF. The CDR3 nucleotides read TGCAGTGCTAGAGATTTGTCTGCGGTAGGATACAATGAGCAGTTCTTC.

The chain combines TRBV20-1 with TRBJ1-2; 11 bases agree with TRBD1. CDR3 length: 17 residues. Losses at the gene ends were 6 bases for V and 0 bases for J; bases not matched to a gene: 12. Germline V gives CDR1 DFQATT, CDR2 SNEGSKA (reference sequence). CDR3 protein: CSAARNRDRGANYGYTF. Written as DNA, the CDR3 is TGCAGTGCCGCCCGTAACCGGGACAGGGGGGCTAACTATGGCTACACCTTC.

Notes on this clonotype: The junction departs from the called germline gene at one end, perhaps through a read error. The rearrangement joins TRBV5-1 to TRBJ1-5; possible D gene TRBD1, 5 bases. CDR3 size: 15 residues. Germline-derived CDR1 and CDR2 are SGHRS and YFSETQ. The CDR3 reads CASNLGGVGDQPQHF. In DNA form, the CDR3 reads TGCGCCAGCAACTTGGGGGGAGTGGGCGATCAGCCCCAGCATTTT.

The gene calls are TRBV27 and TRBJ2-5; TRBD2 might be the D (6 bases). The V gene's germline CDR1 is MNHEY and CDR2 SMNVEV (reference sequence). There are 19 residues in the CDR3. Trimming cost V 5 bases and J 0 bases, with 25 bases left between them. CDR3 nucleotides: TGTGCCAGCAGTCCCCTGGTATTTGGGTCACTAGCTAACCAAGAGACCCAGTACTTC. It translates to CASSPLVFGSLANQETQYF.

The chain couples TRBV5-1 to TRBJ2-3, with D possibly matching TRBD2 (5 bases). The ends were cut back, 2 bases at V and 3 bases at J, with 13 bases in the middle. CDR1 is SGHRS, CDR2 YFSETQ, per germline. The length of the CDR3 is 15 residues. This chain's CDR3 is CASSFRGEGTDTQYF. In DNA form, the CDR3 reads TGCGCCAGCAGCTTCCGGGGAGAAGGTACAGATACGCAGTATTTT.

The chain is built from TRBV6-5 and TRBJ2-2; TRBD2 matches at 14 bases. Per germline, CDR1 MNHEY and CDR2 SVGAGI. The CDR3 contains 22 residues. The J segment lost 1 base and the V segment lost 1 base, leaving 14 bases of the junction unmatched. DNA of the CDR3: TGTGCCAGCAGTTACTTTCGACTAGCGGGAGGGCTCAGCCTAGTGAACACCGGGGAGCTGTTTTTT. Amino acid sequence: CASSYFRLAGGLSLVNTGELFF.

The V gene is TRBV20-1, the J gene TRBJ2-4; no firm D call. The germline gives CDR1 DFQATT, CDR2 SNEGSKA (reference sequence). V gave up 2 bases and J gave up 3 bases, with 11 bases separating them. The CDR3 has 14 residues. The CDR3, as DNA: TGCAGTGCTAGATCCCCCCTAGGCAAAAACATTCAGTACTTC. It codes for CSARSPLGKNIQYF.

CDR3 sequence: CASSSPWMQKNIQYF. In DNA, the CDR3 is TGTGCCAGCAGTTCCCCTTGGATGCAGAAAAACATTCAGTACTTC. The genes are TRBV12-3 or TRBV12-4 and TRBJ2-4; no definite D call. V was cut by 4 bases and J by 4 bases, with 14 bases left in between. This CDR3 spans 15 amino acids.